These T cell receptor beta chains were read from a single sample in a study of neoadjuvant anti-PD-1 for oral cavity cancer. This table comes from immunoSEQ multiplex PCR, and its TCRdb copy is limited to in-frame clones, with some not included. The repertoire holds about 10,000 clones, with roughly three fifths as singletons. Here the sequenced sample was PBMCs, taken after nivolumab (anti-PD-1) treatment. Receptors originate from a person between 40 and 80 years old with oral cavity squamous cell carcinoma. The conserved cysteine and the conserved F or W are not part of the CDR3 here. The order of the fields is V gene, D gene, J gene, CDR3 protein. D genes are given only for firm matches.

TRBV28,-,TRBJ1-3,ASSLGSDSGNTIY
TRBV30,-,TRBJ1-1,AWSVLDSTEAF
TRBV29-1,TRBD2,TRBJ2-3,SVSRTSGTLDTQY
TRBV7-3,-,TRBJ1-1,ASSPGTYTEAF
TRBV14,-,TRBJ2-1,ASSPFMLTYNEQF
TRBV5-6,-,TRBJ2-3,ATKAGSTDTQY
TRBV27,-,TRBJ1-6,ASSFFTGSSYNSPLH
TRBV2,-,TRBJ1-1,ASSERQGHTEAF
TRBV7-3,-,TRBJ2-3,ASSLKPHRLEEDTQY
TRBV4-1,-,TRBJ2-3,ASSREGGFSTDTQY
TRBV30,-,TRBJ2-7,ACSAATGLYEQY
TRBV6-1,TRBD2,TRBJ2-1,ASSETSQSSYNEQF
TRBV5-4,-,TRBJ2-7,ASSSRGARAHYEQY
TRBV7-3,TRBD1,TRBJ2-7,ASSSGTGDEQY
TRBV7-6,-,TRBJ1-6,ASSLGGLGSPLH